This TCR beta chain was captured in a study of shared clonotypes between healthy human individuals. Study at large: The donor group consisted of two women and three men, aged 18 to 49. Each donor's CD8 memory used one plate, CD8 naive two, each CD4 subset three. Findings and caveats of the study: The naive CD4 repertoires of a few donors were compared, and approximately 4.7% of clonotypes were shared.

This table comes from immunoSEQ multiplex PCR, and its TCRdb copy is limited to in-frame clones, with some not included. The sample contains some 2,000,000 clones, about 94% of which appear only once. In germline, CDR1 is MNHGY, CDR2 SAAAGT. The CDR3 extends over 15 amino acids. V lost 7 bases and J 5 bases, leaving 20 bases between the germline ends. A word on this clone: The antigen is undetermined.

J is TRBJ2-5 and V is TRBV6-8, with D tentatively TRBD1 (5 bases). Sequenced input: naive CD4+ T cells sorted from blood. Indicated subset: CD45RA+ positively selected. This TCR was recovered from a man between 18 and 29 years old in good health. The CDR3 reads CASTPLGQGGETQYF. Written as DNA, the CDR3 is TGTGCCAGCACCCCACTCGGCCAGGGTGGGGAGACCCAGTACTTC.